Below are 17 T cell receptor beta chains sequenced from a single sample in a study of cytomegalovirus exposure and HLA in healthy donors. PCR primers comprised 60 Vbeta and 13 Jbeta primers. Sequenced by immunoSEQ multiplex PCR; TCRdb stores in-frame clones only, minus some. This repertoire shows around 200,000 clones, roughly 79% found once; its top ten account for less than 2%. Material for sequencing was PBMCs. The source is a man aged 25 to 40 in good health and CMV-seronegative.

This chain joins TRBV2 and TRBJ2-1; D is unresolved. The CDR3 loop spans 10 amino acids. V was pared by 4 bases and J by 10 bases, with 5 bases between. The germline CDR1 and CDR2 sequences are SNHLY and FYNNEI. The DNA of the CDR3 is TGTGCCAGCAGTGTTCGGGAGCAGTTCTTC. Its translation is CASSVREQFF.

This chain links TRBV27 with TRBJ1-5, with TRBD1 matching over 7 bases. Germline-derived CDR1 and CDR2 are MNHEY and SMNVEV (reference sequence). The trim removed 8 bases at V and 2 bases at J, leaving 9 bases unmatched. The CDR3 sequence is 15 residues long. The chain's CDR3 is CASGSTGDGNQPQHF. The CDR3 DNA sequence: TGTGCCAGCGGGAGCACAGGGGACGGCAATCAGCCCCAGCATTTT.

J is TRBJ1-2 and V is TRBV25-1, with D hard to call. The CDR3 is 15 residues long. Trimming removed 2 bases from V and 7 bases from J, with 17 bases in between. The germline CDR1 and CDR2 sequences are MGHDK and SYGVNS. CDR3: CASSEPSGGFIGYTF. The CDR3 DNA sequence: TGTGCCAGCAGTGAACCCAGTGGAGGGTTCATTGGCTACACCTTC.

The V call is TRBV27, the J call TRBJ2-1; perhaps TRBD2 as D (6 bases). The CDR3 has 16 residues. Trimming took off 8 bases at V and 7 bases at J, with 24 bases between the two ends. The germline gives CDR1 MNHEY, CDR2 SMNVEV (reference sequence). The CDR3 nucleotides are TGTGCCAGCGAGGGAGAGTCTATGGGGAGCGGGAATGAGCAGTTCTTC. It encodes CASEGESMGSGNEQFF.

The rearrangement uses TRBV10-1 and TRBJ1-1; TRBD1 agrees at 9 bases. J was trimmed by 0 bases and V by 6 bases; bases with no gene match: 2. Germline-derived CDR1 and CDR2 are WNHNN and SYGVQD (reference sequence). The CDR3 spans 14 residues. In nucleotides, the CDR3 is TGCGCCAGCAGCCGGGACAGGGTGAACACTGAAGCTTTCTTT. It encodes CASSRDRVNTEAFF.

The rearrangement links TRBV27 to TRBJ2-2; 10 nucleotides align to TRBD1. The germline gives CDR1 MNHEY, CDR2 SMNVEV (reference sequence). J lost 1 base, V lost 6 bases, and 2 bases had no gene match. The CDR3 runs to 15 residues. The CDR3 here is CASRWDRGNTGELFF. Written as DNA, the CDR3 is TGTGCCAGCAGATGGGACAGGGGGAACACCGGGGAGCTGTTTTTT.

This clone was detected many times. The genes are TRBV6-5 and TRBJ2-2; D is unclear. V lost 6 bases and J lost 4, with 12 bases in between. Germline CDR1 is MNHEY and CDR2 is SVGAGI. This CDR3 region has 14 residues. This CDR3 reads CASRATHSTGELFF. CDR3 bases: TGTGCCAGCAGGGCAACCCACAGCACCGGGGAGCTGTTTTTT.

This chain links TRBV10-3 with TRBJ2-1; D call uncertain. Germline V gene sequence: CDR1 ENHRY, CDR2 SYGVKD. V was clipped by 8 bases and J by 4 bases, with 12 bases between them. The CDR3 has 13 amino acids. CDR3 sequence (DNA): TGTGCCATCGGCGTAGCTACTTACAATGAGCAGTTCTTC. Its protein is CAIGVATYNEQFF.

The rearrangement joins TRBV10-3 to TRBJ1-4; 9 bases align to TRBD1. This CDR3 is built from 15 residues. Unmatched junction bases numbered 7, after V lost 11 bases and J lost 0 bases. The germline gives CDR1 ENHRY, CDR2 SYGVKD. Here the CDR3 DNA reads TGTGCCGCGCGACAGGGGGGTGCAACTAATGAAAAACTGTTTTTT. This sequence encodes CAARQGGATNEKLFF.

V is TRBV5-4 and J is TRBJ1-2; tentatively, D is TRBD1 (6 bases). CDR3 length: 14 amino acids. The V and J ends lost 6 bases and 0 bases respectively, with 12 bases between them. Germline V gene data show CDR1 as SGHNT and CDR2 as YYREEE (reference sequence). The CDR3 DNA follows: TGTGCCAGCACCCGGGACACACCTAACTATGGCTACACCTTC. Translating it yields CASTRDTPNYGYTF. Filled out from reference TRBV5-4 and TRBJ1-2, the complete variable domain reads ETGVTQSPTHLIKTRGQQVTLRCSSQSGHNTVSWYQQALGQGPQFIFQYYREEENGRGNFPPRFSGLQFPNYSSELNVNALELDDSALYLCASTRDTPNYGYTFGSGTRLTVV.

The chain uses TRBV29-1 and TRBJ2-7; 12 nucleotides match TRBD2. CDR3 length equals 14 residues. The V segment lost 7 bases and the J segment 3 bases; nucleotides outside the gene matches: 7. Germline values: CDR1 SQVTM, CDR2 ANQGSEA. Written as DNA, the CDR3 is TGCAGCGCCAGAGAACTAGCGGGGGGCTACGAGCAGTACTTC. It is translated as CSARELAGGYEQYF.

The table lists this clone with a few counts. This chain links TRBV7-9 with TRBJ1-1, with unresolved D. The CDR3 is made up of 13 amino acids. The V end lost 2 bases, the J end lost 5 bases, and 9 bases lay between the germline ends. Germline loops: CDR1 SEHNR, CDR2 FQNEAQ (reference sequence). Written as DNA, the CDR3 is TGTGCCAGCAGCTTAAGAGAGGGAACTGAAGCTTTCTTT. Protein sequence: CASSLREGTEAFF.

This chain uses TRBV5-4 with TRBJ2-7, with 7 bases that match TRBD1. The ends lost 5 bases at V and 1 base at J; junction bases unmatched: 3. Germline V lookup: CDR1 SGHNT, CDR2 YYREEE (reference sequence). CDR3 length equals 13 residues. The CDR3, as DNA: TGTGCCAGCAGTGACAGGGTTTCCTACGAGCAGTACTTC. Amino acid sequence: CASSDRVSYEQYF.

V is TRBV20-1 and J is TRBJ2-1; no clear D gene. The CDR3 is 10 residues long. Germline-derived CDR1 and CDR2 are DFQATT and SNEGSKA (reference sequence). Trimming cost V 1 base and J 9 bases, with 4 bases left between them. The CDR3 region has the DNA TGCAGTGCTAGAGTCGGTGAGCAGTTCTTC. Its translation is CSARVGEQFF.

The chain is built from TRBV4-1 and TRBJ2-7, with 9 nucleotides matching TRBD2. Unmatched junction bases numbered 5, after V lost 1 base and J lost 4 bases. Germline loops: CDR1 MGHRA, CDR2 YSYEKL. CDR3 length: 15 residues. The CDR3 spells CASSQAETSGYEQYF. CDR3 nucleotides: TGCGCCAGCAGCCAAGCGGAGACTAGCGGTTACGAGCAGTACTTC.

This clone was detected a few times. J is TRBJ1-3 and V is TRBV25-1; D uncertain. V gave up 8 bases and J gave up 0 bases, with 5 bases separating them. The CDR3 is 12 residues long. In germline, CDR1 is MGHDK, CDR2 SYGVNS. In nucleotides, the CDR3 is TGTGCCAGCGAGAGCTCTGGAAACACCATATATTTT. The encoded protein is CASESSGNTIYF.

The rearrangement joins TRBV11-1 to TRBJ2-2; TRBD1 matches 11 bases. Trimming cost V 7 bases and J 5 bases; bases outside gene matches: 6. Germline V gene data show CDR1 as SGHAT and CDR2 as FQDESV (reference sequence). The CDR3 sequence is 15 residues long. The CDR3 spells CASTRTGGRTGELFF. The DNA of the CDR3 is TGTGCCAGCACCCGGACAGGGGGCAGGACCGGGGAGCTGTTTTTT.